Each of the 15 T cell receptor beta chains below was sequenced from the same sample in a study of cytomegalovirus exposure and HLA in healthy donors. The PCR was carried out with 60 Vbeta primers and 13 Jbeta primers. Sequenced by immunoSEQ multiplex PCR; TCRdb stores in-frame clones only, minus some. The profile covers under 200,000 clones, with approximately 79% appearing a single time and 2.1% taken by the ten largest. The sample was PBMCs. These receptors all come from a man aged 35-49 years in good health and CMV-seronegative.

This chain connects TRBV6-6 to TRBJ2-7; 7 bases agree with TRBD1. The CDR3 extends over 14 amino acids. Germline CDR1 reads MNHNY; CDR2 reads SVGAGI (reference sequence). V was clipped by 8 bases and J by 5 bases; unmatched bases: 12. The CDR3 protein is CASEGAPERNEQYF. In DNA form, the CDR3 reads TGTGCCAGCGAGGGGGCCCCAGAGAGGAACGAGCAGTACTTC.

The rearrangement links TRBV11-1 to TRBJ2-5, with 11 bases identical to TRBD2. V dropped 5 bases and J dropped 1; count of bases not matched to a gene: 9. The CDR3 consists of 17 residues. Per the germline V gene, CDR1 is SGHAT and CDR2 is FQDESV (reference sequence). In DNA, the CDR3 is TGTGCCAGCAGCCTCGGGCTAGCGGGGGGCCTCCAAGAGACCCAGTACTTC. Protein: CASSLGLAGGLQETQYF.

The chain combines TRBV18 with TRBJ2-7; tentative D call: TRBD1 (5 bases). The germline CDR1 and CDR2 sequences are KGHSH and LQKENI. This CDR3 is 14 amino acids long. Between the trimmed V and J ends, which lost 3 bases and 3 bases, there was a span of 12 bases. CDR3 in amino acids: CASSPRDRVYEQYF. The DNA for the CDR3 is TGTGCCAGCTCACCTCGCGACAGAGTCTACGAGCAGTACTTC.

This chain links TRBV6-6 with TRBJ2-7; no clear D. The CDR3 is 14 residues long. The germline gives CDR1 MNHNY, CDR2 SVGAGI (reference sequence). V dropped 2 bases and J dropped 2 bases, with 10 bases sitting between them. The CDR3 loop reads CASSYEQATYEQYF. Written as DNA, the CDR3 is TGTGCCAGCAGTTACGAGCAGGCCACCTACGAGCAGTACTTC.

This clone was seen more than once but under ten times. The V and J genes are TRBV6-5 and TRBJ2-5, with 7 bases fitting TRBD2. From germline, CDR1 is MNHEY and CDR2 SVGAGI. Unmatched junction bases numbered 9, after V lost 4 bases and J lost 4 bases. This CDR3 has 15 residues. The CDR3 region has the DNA TGTGCCAGCAGTTGGCTAGGACTAGGGAGAGAGACCCAGTACTTC. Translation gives CASSWLGLGRETQYF.

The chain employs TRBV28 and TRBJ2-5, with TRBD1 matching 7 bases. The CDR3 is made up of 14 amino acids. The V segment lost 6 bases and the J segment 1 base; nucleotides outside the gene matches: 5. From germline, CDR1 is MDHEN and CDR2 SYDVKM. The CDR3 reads CASRPTGSQETQYF. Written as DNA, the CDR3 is TGTGCCAGCAGACCGACAGGGTCCCAAGAGACCCAGTACTTC.

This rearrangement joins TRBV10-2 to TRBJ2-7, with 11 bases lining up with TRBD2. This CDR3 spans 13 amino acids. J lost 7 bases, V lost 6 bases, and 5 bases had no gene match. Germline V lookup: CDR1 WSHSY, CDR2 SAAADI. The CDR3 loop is CASRLAGVDEQYF. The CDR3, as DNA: TGCGCCAGCAGACTAGCGGGAGTCGATGAGCAGTACTTC.

The CDR3 DNA follows: TGCGCCAGCAGCTTGTATCGACAGCCTCGGGAGACCCAGTACTTC. Encoded protein: CASSLYRQPRETQYF. This sequence joins TRBV5-1 and TRBJ2-5, with D tentatively TRBD1 (5 bases). CDR3 length equals 15 residues. Looked up from germline, CDR1 is SGHRS and CDR2 is YFSETQ. Trimming took off 1 base at V and 5 bases at J, with 15 bases between the two ends.

DNA of the CDR3: TGTGCCAGCAGCCAATCTAGCGGGGGACGACCCGGGGCCCAGTACTTC. Protein sequence: CASSQSSGGRPGAQYF. V and J are TRBV27 and TRBJ2-5; 10 nucleotides align to TRBD2. The CDR3 consists of 16 residues. The germline V gene encodes CDR1 MNHEY and CDR2 SMNVEV (reference sequence). The trim removed 6 bases at V and 9 bases at J, leaving 16 bases unmatched.

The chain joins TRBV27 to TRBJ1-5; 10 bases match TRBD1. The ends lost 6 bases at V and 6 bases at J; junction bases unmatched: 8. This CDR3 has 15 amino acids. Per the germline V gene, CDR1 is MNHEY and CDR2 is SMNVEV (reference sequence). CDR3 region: CASRVGTGETQPQHF. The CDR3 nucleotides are TGTGCCAGCAGGGTAGGGACAGGGGAAACTCAGCCCCAGCATTTT.

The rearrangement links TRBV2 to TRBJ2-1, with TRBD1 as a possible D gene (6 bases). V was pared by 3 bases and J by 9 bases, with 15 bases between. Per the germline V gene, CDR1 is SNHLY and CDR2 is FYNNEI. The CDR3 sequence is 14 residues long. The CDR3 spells CASSDRFQGTEQFF. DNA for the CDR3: TGTGCCAGCAGTGATCGGTTCCAGGGGACTGAGCAGTTCTTC.

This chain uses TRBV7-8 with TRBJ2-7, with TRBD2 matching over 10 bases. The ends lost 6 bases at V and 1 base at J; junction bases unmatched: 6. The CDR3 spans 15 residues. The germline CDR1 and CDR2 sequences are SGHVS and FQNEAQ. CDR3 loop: CASREREGVSYEQYF. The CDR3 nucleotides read TGTGCCAGCAGAGAGCGGGAGGGGGTTTCCTACGAGCAGTACTTC.

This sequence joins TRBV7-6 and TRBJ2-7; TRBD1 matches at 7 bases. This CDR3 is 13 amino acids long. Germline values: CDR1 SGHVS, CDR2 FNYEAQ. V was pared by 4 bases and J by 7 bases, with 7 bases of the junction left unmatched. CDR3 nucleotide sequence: TGTGCCAGCAGCTCTACAGGGGCTGGGGAGCAGTACTTC. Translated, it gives CASSSTGAGEQYF.

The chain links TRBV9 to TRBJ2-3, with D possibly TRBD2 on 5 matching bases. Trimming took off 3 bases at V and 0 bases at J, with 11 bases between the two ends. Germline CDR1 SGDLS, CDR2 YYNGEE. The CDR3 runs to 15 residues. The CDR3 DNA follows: TGTGCCAGCAGCGCCACGGGATCTAGCACAGATACGCAGTATTTT. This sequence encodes CASSATGSSTDTQYF. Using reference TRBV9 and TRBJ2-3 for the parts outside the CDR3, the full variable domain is DSGVTQTPKHLITATGQRVTLRCSPRSGDLSVYWYQQSLDQGLQFLIQYYNGEERAKGNILERFSAQQFPDLHSELNLSSLELGDSALYFCASSATGSSTDTQYFGPGTRLTVL.

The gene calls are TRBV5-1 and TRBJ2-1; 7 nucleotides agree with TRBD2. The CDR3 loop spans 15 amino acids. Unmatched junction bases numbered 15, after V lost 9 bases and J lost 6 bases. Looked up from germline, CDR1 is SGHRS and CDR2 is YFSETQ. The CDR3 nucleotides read TGCGCCACCATGCCTGGGACTATCTCTTCCAATGAGCAGTTCTTC. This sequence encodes CATMPGTISSNEQFF.